The 17 T cell receptor beta chains given below trace back to one sample, sequenced in a study of control samples from healthy donors and cancer patients. The repertoire was sequenced with immunoSEQ multiplex PCR; TCRdb's copy has only in-frame clones and lacks some. The profile shows around 100,000 clones, around nine tenths of them singletons. The material sequenced was PBMCs. These receptors came from a man between 60 and 75 years old with lung cancer.

The J gene is TRBJ1-1, the V gene TRBV27; weak D call: TRBD1 (6 bases). The CDR3 is 14 residues long. Trimming took off 5 bases at V and 4 bases at J, with 14 bases between the two ends. From germline, CDR1 is MNHEY and CDR2 SMNVEV (reference sequence). The CDR3 DNA follows: TGTGCCAGCAGTCCGGGCGGGGGCGGCACTGAAGCTTTCTTT. It codes for CASSPGGGGTEAFF.

The chain employs TRBV7-3 and TRBJ2-1; 7 bases line up with TRBD1. CDR1 is SGHTA and CDR2 is FQGTGA in the germline V gene. V was clipped by 6 bases and J by 7 bases; unmatched bases: 9. The CDR3 extends over 14 amino acids. The CDR3 is CASSPHLQGNEQFF. As DNA, the CDR3 is TGTGCCAGCAGTCCCCATCTACAGGGGAATGAGCAGTTCTTC.

CDR3 coding DNA: TGTGCCAGCAGCCGGACAGCCTACCAAGGTGACAATGAGCAGTTCTTC. This sequence encodes CASSRTAYQGDNEQFF. J is TRBJ2-1 and V is TRBV6-4, with D maybe TRBD1 (6 bases). The CDR3 length is 16 residues. Per germline, CDR1 MRHNA and CDR2 SNTAGT. V lost 6 bases and J lost 5, with 20 bases in between.

The V and J genes are TRBV9 and TRBJ2-2; 9 bases fit TRBD1. Looked up from germline, CDR1 is SGDLS and CDR2 is YYNGEE. V lost 4 bases, J lost 7 bases, and 11 bases stayed unmatched. CDR3 length: 16 amino acids. The CDR3 here is CASSLTGGNGDGELFF. The CDR3 DNA follows: TGTGCCAGCAGCCTTACAGGGGGCAACGGGGACGGGGAGCTGTTTTTT.

This chain joins TRBV20-1 and TRBJ1-2; D is ambiguous. CDR3 length equals 11 residues. Germline V CDR1 and CDR2: DFQATT, SNEGSKA (reference sequence). Trimming cost V 5 bases and J 8 bases, with 12 bases left between them. In DNA form, the CDR3 reads TGCAGTGCTTCGACCCCCGGCGGCTACACCTTC. It is translated as CSASTPGGYTF.

This rearrangement joins TRBV6-5 to TRBJ2-7; TRBD2 might be the D (5 bases). V was cut by 7 bases and J by 0 bases, with 10 bases left in between. CDR3 length: 13 residues. Per germline, CDR1 MNHEY and CDR2 SVGAGI. The CDR3 coding sequence is TGTGCCAGCACCGGTGGGAGCTCCTACGAGCAGTACTTC. Translated, it gives CASTGGSSYEQYF.

This clone has a handful of counts. The chain uses TRBV7-9 and TRBJ2-1; the match to TRBD2 covers 10 bases. The CDR3 loop spans 15 amino acids. V shed 8 bases, J shed 9 bases, and the junction held 13 bases outside the gene matches. The germline CDR1 and CDR2 sequences are SEHNR and FQNEAQ (reference sequence). The CDR3 sequence: CASGSKSGGAAEQFF. In DNA form, the CDR3 reads TGTGCCAGCGGCAGTAAGAGCGGGGGGGCCGCTGAGCAGTTCTTC.

The genes are TRBV18 and TRBJ1-2; 9 nucleotides line up with TRBD1. V shed 5 bases, J shed 2 bases, and the junction held 3 bases outside the gene matches. From germline, CDR1 is KGHSH and CDR2 LQKENI. This CDR3 has 14 residues. The CDR3 loop is CASSTGTGNYGYTF. The CDR3 DNA reads TGTGCCAGCTCAACCGGGACAGGGAACTATGGCTACACCTTC.

V usage is TRBV23-1 and J usage is TRBJ1-1; weak D call: TRBD1 (6 bases). TRBV23-1 belongs to the ORF category, with a function that is uncertain. The CDR3 totals 16 residues. With 5 bases removed from V and 5 bases from J, the gap between germline ends came to 21 bases. CDR3 sequence: CASSIRGSREGTEAFF. For the CDR3, the DNA is TGCGCCAGCAGTATCAGGGGCTCACGCGAGGGTACTGAAGCTTTCTTT.

This chain joins TRBV2 and TRBJ1-2; D ambiguous. V dropped 6 bases and J dropped 1 base, with 15 bases sitting between them. The CDR3 covers 15 residues. The V gene's germline CDR1 is SNHLY and CDR2 FYNNEI. CDR3 region: CASSRSDLDNYGYTF. In DNA form, the CDR3 reads TGTGCCAGCAGCCGATCGGACCTAGATAACTATGGCTACACCTTC. The full variable domain, its missing parts supplied by reference TRBV2 and TRBJ1-2, is EPEVTQTPSHQVTQMGQEVILRCVPISNHLYFYWYRQILGQKVEFLVSFYNNEISEKSEIFDDQFSVERPDGSNFTLKIRSTKLEDSAMYFCASSRSDLDNYGYTFGSGTRLTVV.

For the CDR3, the DNA is TGTGCCTGGAGCACCGGGACATTTAAGGGGGACATTCAGTACTTC. Translated, it gives CAWSTGTFKGDIQYF. The V gene is TRBV30, the J gene TRBJ2-4; a weak D match, TRBD1 (6 bases). The CDR3 contains 15 residues. Germline CDR1 GTSNPN, CDR2 SVGIG (reference sequence). V lost 3 bases to trimming and J lost 8 bases, with 20 bases between them.

V and J are TRBV30 and TRBJ1-6; 10 bases agree with TRBD1. CDR3 length equals 17 residues. J lost 1 base, V lost 4 bases, and 7 bases had no gene match. Germline assignment: CDR1 GTSNPN and CDR2 SVGIG (reference sequence). This CDR3 is CAWKPRDRGSYNSPLHF. CDR3 DNA: TGTGCCTGGAAGCCCCGGGACAGGGGTTCCTATAATTCACCCCTCCACTTT.

The V call is TRBV4-1, the J call TRBJ2-7; D assignment may be TRBD1 or TRBD2 (5 bases each). The CDR3 consists of 15 residues. Trimming left V 2 bases short and J 2 bases short, with 13 bases between. The germline V gene encodes CDR1 MGHRA and CDR2 YSYEKL. CDR3 protein: CASSQNQGTTYEQYV. In DNA, the CDR3 is TGCGCCAGCAGCCAAAATCAAGGGACCACCTACGAGCAGTACGTC.

The chain is built from TRBV6-5 and TRBJ1-2, with D perhaps TRBD1 (5 bases). There are 16 residues in the CDR3. The V gene lost 4 bases and the J gene lost 2 bases, with 17 bases spanning the gap. Germline CDR1 MNHEY, CDR2 SVGAGI. The CDR3 bases are TGTGCCAGCAGTTTACGTCCGGGCAGGGCCAACTATGGCTACACCTTC. Amino acids: CASSLRPGRANYGYTF.

This chain joins TRBV7-8 and TRBJ1-4; D not certain. The CDR3 runs to 14 residues. CDR1 is SGHVS, CDR2 FQNEAQ, per germline. Trimming removed 5 bases from V and 3 bases from J, with 10 bases in between. For the CDR3, the DNA is TGTGCCAGCAGCACCAGAGTGGCTAATGAAAAACTGTTTTTT. Its translation: CASSTRVANEKLFF.

The chain carries TRBV7-2 and TRBJ1-6; D is unclear. From germline, CDR1 is SGHTA and CDR2 FQGNSA. This CDR3 is 17 amino acids long. Trimming shortened V by 5 bases and J by 0 bases, and 14 bases separated the two germline ends. Here the CDR3 DNA reads TGTGCCAGCAGCCGGACGGGAGGGAGCTCCTATAATTCACCCCTCCACTTT. As protein: CASSRTGGSSYNSPLHF.

This clone was picked up one time. The gene calls are TRBV9 and TRBJ2-2; D gene uncertain. This CDR3 has 16 amino acids. CDR1 is SGDLS, CDR2 YYNGEE, per germline. The V gene lost 0 bases and the J gene lost 4 bases, with 13 bases spanning the gap. CDR3 loop: CASSVASIVGTGELFF. The CDR3 DNA follows: TGTGCCAGCAGCGTAGCCTCGATTGTGGGCACCGGGGAGCTGTTTTTT. The full variable domain, completed using reference TRBV9 and TRBJ2-2, is DSGVTQTPKHLITATGQRVTLRCSPRSGDLSVYWYQQSLDQGLQFLIQYYNGEERAKGNILERFSAQQFPDLHSELNLSSLELGDSALYFCASSVASIVGTGELFFGEGSRLTVL.